The entry below describes one T cell receptor (beta chain). What it recognizes is unknown. PCR amplification relied on 60 Vbeta primers (plus 13 Jbeta primers). Assay used: immunoSEQ multiplex PCR; TCRdb lists only in-frame clones, some missing. The sample data list around 50,000 clones. Trimming cost V 6 bases and J 1 base, with 15 bases left between them. CDR1 SEHNR and CDR2 FQNEAQ come from the germline V gene (reference sequence). CDR3 size: 15 residues. The data stem from a study of cytomegalovirus exposure and HLA in healthy donors. Study information: As an earlier analysis found, 150 million to 200 million T cells yielded over 95 million unique TCR beta sequences. Study-wide findings and caveats: Analyzed later, most CMV-associated TCR beta chains appeared HLA-restricted. Earlier analysis yielded a pattern in which most TCR beta V segments were productive about 87% or about 30% of the time.

V gene TRBV7-9 combines with J gene TRBJ1-1; D call uncertain. The receptor was isolated from a male donor in good health and CMV-seronegative. What was sequenced was PBMCs. For the CDR3, the DNA is TGTGCCAGCAGTCCAGCGGAATCCAGGAACACTGAAGCTTTCTTT. As protein: CASSPAESRNTEAFF.